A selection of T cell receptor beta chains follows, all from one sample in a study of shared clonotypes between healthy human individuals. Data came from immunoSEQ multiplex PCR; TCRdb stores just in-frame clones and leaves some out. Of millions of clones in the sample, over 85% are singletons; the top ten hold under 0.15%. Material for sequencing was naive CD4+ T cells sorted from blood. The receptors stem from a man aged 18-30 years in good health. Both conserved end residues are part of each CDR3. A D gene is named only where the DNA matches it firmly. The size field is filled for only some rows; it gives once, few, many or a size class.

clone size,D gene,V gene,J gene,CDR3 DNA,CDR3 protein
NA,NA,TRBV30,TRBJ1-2,TGTGCCTGGAGTGTACGCGGGGGACAAAGAACCTTCTTCTTCGGCTACACCTTC,CAWSVRGGQRTFFFGYTF
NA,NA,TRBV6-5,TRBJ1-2,TGTGCCAGCAGTTACCGGCAGAACTATGGCTACACCTTC,CASSYRQNYGYTF
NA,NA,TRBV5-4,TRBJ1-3,TGTGCCAGCAGCTTGGTTGGGCAGCACTCTGGAAACACCATATATTTT,CASSLVGQHSGNTIYF
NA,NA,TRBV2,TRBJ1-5,TGTGCCAGCAGTGAGCTAGGACCCAATCAGCCCCAGCATTTT,CASSELGPNQPQHF
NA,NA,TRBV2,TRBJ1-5,TGTGCCAGCGCCCCTCGAGGTAATCAGCCCCAGCATTTT,CASAPRGNQPQHF
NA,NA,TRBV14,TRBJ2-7,TGTGCCAGCAGCCCCCGTTGGGACGAGCAGTACTTC,CASSPRWDEQYF
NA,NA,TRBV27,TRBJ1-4,TGTGCCAGCAGTTTGTGGGGTAATGAAAAACTGTTTTTT,CASSLWGNEKLFF
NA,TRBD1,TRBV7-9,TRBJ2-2,TGTGCCAGCAGCTCGGGCAAGGGGGCGAGCACCGGGGAGCTGTTTTTT,CASSSGKGASTGELFF
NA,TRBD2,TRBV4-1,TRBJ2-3,TGCGCCAGCAGCCTTCTAGCGGCAACCACAGATACGCAGTATTTT,CASSLLAATTDTQYF
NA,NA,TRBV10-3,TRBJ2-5,TGTGCCATCAGTGAGATTTCGCAAGGACTCCGAGAGACCCAGTACTTC,CAISEISQGLRETQYF
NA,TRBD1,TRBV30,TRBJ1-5,TGTGCCTGGAGTCTAGGGACAGGGGCTAGCAATCAGCCCCAGCATTTT,CAWSLGTGASNQPQHF
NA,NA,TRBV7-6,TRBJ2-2,TGTGCCAGCAGCTATACCGGGACGGTCACCGGGGAGCTGTTTTTT,CASSYTGTVTGELFF
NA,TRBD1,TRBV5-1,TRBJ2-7,TGCGCCAGCAGCTGGACAGGGCACCAATACGAGCAGTACTTC,CASSWTGHQYEQYF
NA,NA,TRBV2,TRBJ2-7,TGTGCCAGCAAGAATGAAGTCACCGCCTACGAGCAGTACTTC,CASKNEVTAYEQYF
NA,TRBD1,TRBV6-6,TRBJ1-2,TGTGCCAGCAGTCTACCTGGACAGGGCCCCGATGGCTACACCTTC,CASSLPGQGPDGYTF
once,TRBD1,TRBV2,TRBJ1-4,TGTGCCAGCAACGAACAGGGGGCAACTAATGAAAAACTGTTTTTT,CASNEQGATNEKLFF
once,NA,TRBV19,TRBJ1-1,TGTGCCAGTAGTACTTTCTTGAACACTGAAGCTTTCTTT,CASSTFLNTEAFF
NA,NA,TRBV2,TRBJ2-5,TGTGCCAGCAGTGTGCAGGGAACACAAGAGACCCAGTACTTC,CASSVQGTQETQYF
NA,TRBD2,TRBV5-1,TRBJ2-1,TGCGCCAGCAGCGCCTCCGGGACTAGCGGGAGTTTCTCCTACAATGAGCAGTTCTTC,CASSASGTSGSFSYNEQFF
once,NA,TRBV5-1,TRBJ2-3,TGCGCCAGCAGCTTGGAAGGAAAGCCTCGCACAGATACGCAGTATTTT,CASSLEGKPRTDTQYF
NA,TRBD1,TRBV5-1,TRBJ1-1,TGCGCCAGCAGCAGGGGACAGTCAAACACTGAAGCTTTCTTT,CASSRGQSNTEAFF
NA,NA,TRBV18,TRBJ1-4,TGTGCCAGCTCGCCAACGATCTCGGGAACTAATGAAAAACTGTTTTTT,CASSPTISGTNEKLFF
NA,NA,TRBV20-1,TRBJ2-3,TGCAGTGCTAGCCTAGCAGATACGCAGTATTTT,CSASLADTQYF
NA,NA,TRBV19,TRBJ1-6,TGTGCCAGTAGTACCACAGGGTTGAATTCACCCCTCCACTTT,CASSTTGLNSPLHF
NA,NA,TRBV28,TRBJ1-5,TGTGCCAGCACCTTCTTAGGGGCAGGCAATCAGCCCCAGCATTTT,CASTFLGAGNQPQHF
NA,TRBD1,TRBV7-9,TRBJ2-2,TGTGCCAGCAGCCGTGGACAGGCGAGCACCGGGGAGCTGTTTTTT,CASSRGQASTGELFF
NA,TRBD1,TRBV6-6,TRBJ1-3,TGTGCCAGCAGGCCACAGGGGTCCTCTGGAAACACCATATATTTT,CASRPQGSSGNTIYF
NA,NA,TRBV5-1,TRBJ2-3,TGCGCCAGCAGCACCGGAGGGCCAGATACGCAGTATTTT,CASSTGGPDTQYF
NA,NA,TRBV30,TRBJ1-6,TGTGCCTGGAGTGTAGGGTGGGCAGCAAAGAATTCACCCCTCCACTTT,CAWSVGWAAKNSPLHF
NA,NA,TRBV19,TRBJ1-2,TGTGCCAGTAGTATAGACTATGGCTACACCTTC,CASSIDYGYTF
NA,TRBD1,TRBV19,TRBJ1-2,TGTGCCGGCTCCTCCGGGACAGAGCACCATGGCTACACCTTC,CAGSSGTEHHGYTF
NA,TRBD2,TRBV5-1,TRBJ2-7,TGCGCCGCCTTAGCGGGAGGGCCGTTTTTTTCGTACGAGCAGTACTTC,CAALAGGPFFSYEQYF
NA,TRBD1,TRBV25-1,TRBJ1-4,TGTGCCAGCAGTGATGGACAGGCAACTAATGAAAAACTGTTTTTT,CASSDGQATNEKLFF
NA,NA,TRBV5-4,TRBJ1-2,TGTGCCAGCAGCTTGCTGGACACCCCCTATGGCTACACCTTC,CASSLLDTPYGYTF
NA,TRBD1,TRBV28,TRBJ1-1,TGTGCCAGCAGTTCGCCCGCCCGACAGGGGAGCACTGAAGCTTTCTTT,CASSSPARQGSTEAFF
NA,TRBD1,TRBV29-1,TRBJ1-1,TGCAGCGTGTGGACAGGGAAGAACACTGAAGCTTTCTTT,CSVWTGKNTEAFF
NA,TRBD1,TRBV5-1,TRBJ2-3,TGCGCCAGCAGCTGGGGACAGGGGAGGGGTACAGATACGCAGTATTTT,CASSWGQGRGTDTQYF
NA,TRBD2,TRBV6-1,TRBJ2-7,TGTGCCAGCAGTGCGCTAGCGGGGTCGGGATACGAGCAGTACTTC,CASSALAGSGYEQYF
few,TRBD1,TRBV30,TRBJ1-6,TGTGCCTGGAAGGAGACAGGGTACAATTCACCCCTCCACTTT,CAWKETGYNSPLHF
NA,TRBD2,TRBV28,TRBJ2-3,TGTGCCAGCAGTTTCAGCGGGACCGGCACAGATACGCAGTATTTT,CASSFSGTGTDTQYF
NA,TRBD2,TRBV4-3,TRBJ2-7,TGCGCCAGCAGCGCCCTCCTGGGGCGGGAGGATTCCTACGAGCAGTACTTC,CASSALLGREDSYEQYF
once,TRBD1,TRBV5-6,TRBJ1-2,TGTGCCAGCAGCTACGGACAGGGGGAAGGCTACACCTTC,CASSYGQGEGYTF
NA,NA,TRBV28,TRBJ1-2,TGTGCCAGCAGTTCCGATTCGACAGGAGGACTCTATGGCTACACCTTC,CASSSDSTGGLYGYTF
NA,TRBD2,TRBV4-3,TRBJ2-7,TGCGCCAGCAGCGTACTAGCGGGAGTCTACGAGCAGTACTTC,CASSVLAGVYEQYF
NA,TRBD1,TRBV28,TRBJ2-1,TGTGCCAGCAGTAGGCCCGGACAGGGAGCCAATGAGCAGTTCTTC,CASSRPGQGANEQFF
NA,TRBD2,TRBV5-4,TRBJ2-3,TGTGCCAGCAGCCTCATTGGGACTAGCGGACCAGATACGCAGTATTTT,CASSLIGTSGPDTQYF
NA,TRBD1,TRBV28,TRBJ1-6,TGTGCCAGCAGCCGAAGACAGGGGCGTTCACCCCTCCACTTT,CASSRRQGRSPLHF
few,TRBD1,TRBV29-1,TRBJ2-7,TGCAGCGTTGAAGATAACGCAGGGGGCGTCTACGAGCAGTACTTC,CSVEDNAGGVYEQYF
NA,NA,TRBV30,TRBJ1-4,TGTGCCTGGAGTGTAGTTAAGGACTCCGGTAATGAAAAACTGTTTTTT,CAWSVVKDSGNEKLFF
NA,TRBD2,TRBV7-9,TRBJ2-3,TGTGCCAGCAGCTTGGGTTTAGCGGGAGTGGATACGCAGTATTTT,CASSLGLAGVDTQYF
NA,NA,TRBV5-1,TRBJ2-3,TGCGCCAGCAGCTTGGAGGACTATACGCAGTATTTT,CASSLEDYTQYF
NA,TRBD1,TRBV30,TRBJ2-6,TGTGCCTGGATGACAGGGAAAACTACCCTCGGGGCCAACGTCCTGACTTTC,CAWMTGKTTLGANVLTF
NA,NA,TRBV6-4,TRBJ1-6,TGTGCCAGCAGTGACTCCATGAATTCACCCCTCCACTTT,CASSDSMNSPLHF